This TCR beta chain was identified in a study of chemoradiotherapy in HPV16-positive cancers. Regarding the study as a whole: Candidate HPV-specific clones and E7-related TCR motifs grew in tumor during treatment.

Produced via immunoSEQ multiplex PCR; TCRdb's table is partial and in-frame only. This sample has 2,000 to 2,500 clones, with around 80% found just once. A note on this clone: No antigen is known for it.

There are 17 residues in the CDR3. From germline, CDR1 is SGHNT and CDR2 YENEEA. The junction had 12 bases not matched to a gene; V was cut back by 2 bases and J by 7 bases. The receptor was isolated from a human donor with HPV-associated anogenital cancer. The sample here was tumor tissue, taken from a patient who underwent chemoradiotherapy. V and J are TRBV11-3 and TRBJ2-7, with 12 positions matching TRBD1. Here the CDR3 DNA reads TGTGCCAGCAGCTTACCTACCGGGACAGGGGGCGCGTGGGAGCAGTACTTC. Translated, it gives CASSLPTGTGGAWEQYF. The complete variable domain, with remaining parts taken from reference TRBV11-3 and TRBJ2-7, reads EAGVVQSPRYKIIEKKQPVAFWCNPISGHNTLYWYLQNLGQGPELLIRYENEEAVDDSQLPKDRFSAERLKGVDSTLKIQPAELGDSAVYLCASSLPTGTGGAWEQYFGPGTRLTVT.